This T cell receptor beta chain was sequenced in a study of blood T cell repertoires in COVID-19. About the research overall: Specimens from acute and convalescent COVID-19 originated in the United States, Italy and Spain.

This clone was seen a single time. Original handling: Estimation of nucleated cell counts relied on the amplification of reference gene primers. Sequencing was performed with immunoSEQ multiplex PCR; in TCRdb, only in-frame clones are kept and a portion is missing. V and J calls and clone size are as listed in that table; D and trimming were resolved from the DNA. The sample has about 190,000 clones; around 79% are singletons. The length of the CDR3 is 15 residues. Germline CDR1 is KGHSH and CDR2 is LQKENI. V was shortened by 1 base and J by 3 bases, with 9 bases between the two germline ends. This chain joins TRBV18 and TRBJ2-2; D remains ambiguous. The sequencing sample was made of peripheral blood. The source is a woman aged 45-60 years with acute or convalescent COVID-19. The CDR3 reads CASSPLRQDTGELFF. CDR3 nucleotides: TGTGCCAGCTCACCACTCCGACAAGACACCGGGGAGCTGTTTTTT.